Included here is one TCR beta chain sequence, with context. The antigen is not known. Data came from immunoSEQ multiplex PCR; TCRdb stores just in-frame clones and leaves some out. The sample shows about 110,000 clones, over 75% of them seen only once. The sample belongs to a study of T cell responses to AZD1222 COVID-19 vaccine. Study findings and constraints: Only a handful of AZD1222 recipients, more than five in all, had baseline seropositivity. It was only after the peak T cell response that any repertoires were sampled.

The CDR3 contains 15 residues. This clonotype was obtained from an adult in good health. The sequenced sample was peripheral blood, obtained on day 0 of MenACWY control vaccination. This chain joins TRBV21-1 and TRBJ1-5; the table's TRBD1 call for D was not verified on the DNA. TRBV21-1 is flagged as a pseudogene. The CDR3 sequence is CASSRGPFGNQPQHF. The CDR3 DNA follows: TGTGCCAGCAGCAGGGGGCCTTTCGGTAATCAGCCCCAGCATTTT.